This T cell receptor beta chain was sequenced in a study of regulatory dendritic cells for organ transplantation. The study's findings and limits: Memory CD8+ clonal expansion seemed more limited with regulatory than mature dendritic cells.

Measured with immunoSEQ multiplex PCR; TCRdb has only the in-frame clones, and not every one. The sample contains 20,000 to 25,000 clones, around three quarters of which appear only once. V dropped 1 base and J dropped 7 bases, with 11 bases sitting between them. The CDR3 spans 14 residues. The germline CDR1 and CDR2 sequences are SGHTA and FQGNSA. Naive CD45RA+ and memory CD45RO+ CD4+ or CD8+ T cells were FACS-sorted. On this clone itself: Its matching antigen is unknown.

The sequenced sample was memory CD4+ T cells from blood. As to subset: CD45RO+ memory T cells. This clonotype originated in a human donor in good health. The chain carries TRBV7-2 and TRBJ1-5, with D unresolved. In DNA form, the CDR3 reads TGTGCCAGCAGCTTAGACGCGGGGAACCAGCCCCAGCATTTT. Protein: CASSLDAGNQPQHF.